The present entry profiles one T cell receptor (beta chain) with its context. The length of the CDR3 is 14 residues. In germline, CDR1 is SNHLY, CDR2 FYNNEI. Trimming cost V 10 bases and J 1 base; bases outside gene matches: 6. The repertoire was sequenced with immunoSEQ multiplex PCR; TCRdb's copy has only in-frame clones and lacks some. Found here are hundreds of thousands of clones, 95% to 96% of them singletons; the top ten hold roughly 0.12%. The data were taken from a study of shared clonotypes between healthy human individuals. CD8 cells classed as naive were CD45RO-negative and positively selected for CCR7, excluding terminally differentiated effector memory CD45RA+ cells.

The clonotype comes from a woman between 25 and 40 years old in good health. This sequence joins TRBV2 and TRBJ2-2; 7 nucleotides match TRBD1. The sample comprised naive CD8+ T cells sorted from blood. CDR3 coding DNA: TGTGCCATCCCACAGGGGATGAACACCGGGGAGCTGTTTTTT. Its translation: CAIPQGMNTGELFF.